A single sample is the source of the 27 T cell receptor beta chains below, sequenced in a study of T cell repertoires in cytomegalovirus infection. TCRdb reanalysed the reads using MiXCR and keeps one entry per CDR3 protein. The sample includes over 100,000 distinct CDR3 sequences, more than 15% of them seen just once. The specimen was PBMCs. The receptors were gathered from a human donor in good health (CMV status not recorded). Some clones in this sample may be carry-over from other donors' samples.

The rearrangement uses TRBV5-1 and TRBJ1-1, with a possible D match to TRBD1 (6 bases). This CDR3 has 14 amino acids. Germline values: CDR1 SGHRS, CDR2 YFSETQ. V lost 4 bases to trimming and J lost 1 base, with 11 bases between them. CDR3 nucleotides: TGCGCCAGCAGCAGCGGGGGCTGGAACACTGAAGCTTTCTTT. This codes for CASSSGGWNTEAFF.

Here the CDR3 DNA reads TGTGCCAGCAGGGGGGCCGGGACAGGGAGGTACGAGCAGTACTTC. Translation: CASRGAGTGRYEQYF. This rearrangement joins TRBV3-1 to TRBJ2-7, with 9 nucleotides matching TRBD1. CDR3 length equals 15 residues. CDR1 and CDR2 (germline): LGHDT, YNNKEL (reference sequence). The J segment lost 4 bases and the V segment lost 6 bases, leaving 10 bases of the junction unmatched.

The chain joins TRBV2 to TRBJ1-1, with 7 bases lining up with TRBD1. The CDR3 totals 13 residues. Germline V gives CDR1 SNHLY, CDR2 FYNNEI. V lost 6 bases, J lost 5 bases, and 6 bases stayed unmatched. The CDR3 DNA reads as TGTGCCAGCAGACTACTCAGGGGGACTGAAGCTTTCTTT. It translates to CASRLLRGTEAFF.

This clonotype was detected ten times or more. The chain joins TRBV7-2 to TRBJ1-2, with 7 nucleotides matching TRBD1. J lost 8 bases, V lost 5 bases, and 8 bases had no gene match. Germline V lookup: CDR1 SGHTA, CDR2 FQGNSA. This CDR3 is built from 13 residues. The CDR3 is CASSLDRRGGYTF. CDR3 nucleotide sequence: TGTGCCAGCAGCCTGGACAGGCGAGGCGGCTACACCTTC.

This chain links TRBV29-1 with TRBJ2-7, with a possible D match to TRBD2 (5 bases). CDR3 length equals 11 residues. Germline V gene data show CDR1 as SQVTM and CDR2 as ANQGSEA. V lost 6 bases and J 3 bases, leaving 9 bases between the germline ends. This CDR3 is CSVGAIYEQYF. In nucleotides, the CDR3 is TGCAGCGTGGGAGCCATCTACGAGCAGTACTTC.

This chain links TRBV2 with TRBJ1-6; no clear D gene. Trimming cost V 2 bases and J 9 bases, with 20 bases left between them. The CDR3 consists of 17 residues. CDR1 and CDR2 from the germline V gene are SNHLY and FYNNEI. The CDR3 bases are TGTGCCAGCAGTGAATCGAGAGGTCCGCTTGGTGGTTCACCCCTCCACTTT. This translates into CASSESRGPLGGSPLHF.

This clonotype was observed many times. The chain links TRBV12-3 or TRBV12-4 to TRBJ2-1; 14 nucleotides match TRBD2. This CDR3 comprises 15 residues. The trim removed 3 bases at V and 9 bases at J, leaving 4 bases unmatched. The CDR3 loop is CASSLTSGGAGEQFF. DNA for the CDR3: TGTGCCAGCAGTTTGACTAGCGGGGGGGCAGGTGAGCAGTTCTTC.

This clonotype has just a few counts. The J gene is TRBJ2-1, the V gene TRBV15, with D hard to call. Germline CDR1 and CDR2: LNHNV and YYDKDF (reference sequence). The CDR3 spans 13 residues. V was clipped by 5 bases and J by 1 base, with 6 bases between them. The CDR3: CATSPDSYNEQFF. CDR3 DNA: TGTGCCACCAGCCCGGATTCCTACAATGAGCAGTTCTTC.

V and J are TRBV20-1 and TRBJ2-7; D is possibly TRBD1 (5 bases). With 0 bases removed from V and 5 bases from J, the gap between germline ends came to 14 bases. The CDR3 contains 14 residues. Germline V gene data show CDR1 as DFQATT and CDR2 as SNEGSKA (reference sequence). The CDR3 region has the DNA TGCAGTGCTAGAGAGGGGCAGGGTACGGACGAGCAGTACTTC. This translates into CSAREGQGTDEQYF.

The V gene is TRBV20-1, the J gene TRBJ1-1; 7 nucleotides line up with TRBD1. V trimming: 4 bases; J trimming: 1 base; junction bases outside the gene matches: 3. Germline V lookup: CDR1 DFQATT, CDR2 SNEGSKA (reference sequence). The CDR3 is 13 amino acids. CDR3 DNA: TGCAGTGCTATTAGGGGGCAGAACACTGAAGCTTTCTTT. Protein: CSAIRGQNTEAFF.

This clonotype was detected many times. The junction departs from germline at one end; a sequencing error may be responsible. The gene calls are TRBV7-7 and TRBJ2-5; weak D call: TRBD2 (5 bases). Germline V gene sequence: CDR1 SSHAT, CDR2 FNYEAQ (reference sequence). The CDR3 totals 16 residues. This CDR3 reads CASSLARGRAQETQYF. CDR3 nucleotides: TGTGCTAGCAGCTTAGCGCGTGGCAGAGCGCAAGAGACCCAGTACTTC.

This clonotype has ten or more counts. The chain combines TRBV7-8 with TRBJ2-5; 13 bases map to TRBD2. The length of the CDR3 is 18 residues. Looked up from germline, CDR1 is SGHVS and CDR2 is FQNEAQ. Trimming cost V 0 bases and J 1 base; bases outside gene matches: 5. In DNA, the CDR3 is TGTGCCAGCAGCTTAGCTTCCGGACTAGCGGGGGTCCAAGAGACCCAGTACTTC. It specifies CASSLASGLAGVQETQYF.

V usage is TRBV29-1 and J usage is TRBJ1-2; D may be TRBD1 (5 bases). Germline-derived CDR1 and CDR2 are SQVTM and ANQGSEA. The CDR3 length is 15 residues. V lost 0 bases and J lost 7, with 18 bases in between. The CDR3 reads CSVEDPSGKGGGYTF. The CDR3 coding sequence is TGCAGCGTTGAAGATCCGTCAGGGAAAGGAGGTGGCTACACCTTC.

This clonotype has only a few counts. This chain uses TRBV29-1 with TRBJ2-7; D possibly corresponds to TRBD1 (6 bases). The CDR3 has 11 amino acids. The V end lost 3 bases, the J end lost 4 bases, and 7 bases lay between the germline ends. In germline, CDR1 is SQVTM, CDR2 ANQGSEA. CDR3 sequence (DNA): TGCAGCGTTGATGGACAGTACGAGCAGTACTTC. Amino acid sequence: CSVDGQYEQYF.

This clonotype was observed many times. This sequence joins TRBV19 and TRBJ1-1, with unresolved D. CDR1 and CDR2 from the germline V gene are LNHDA and SQIVND (reference sequence). V lost 3 bases and J 4 bases, leaving 9 bases between the germline ends. The CDR3 spans 13 residues. Here the CDR3 DNA reads TGTGCCAGTAGTATGAGGCAGACCACTGAAGCTTTCTTT. This sequence encodes CASSMRQTTEAFF.

As concerns this clonotype: This sequence may be a read error, since a much larger clone differs from it by one base. This chain uses TRBV28 with TRBJ1-5; 8 nucleotides align to TRBD1. CDR3 size: 15 residues. V was pared by 3 bases and J by 1 base, with 2 bases of the junction left unmatched. Germline assignment: CDR1 MDHEN and CDR2 SYDVKM. CDR3: CASSFYRGSNQPQHF. The CDR3 DNA reads TGTGCCAGCAGTTTCTACAGGGGGAGCAATCAGCCCCAGCATTTT.

This clonotype appeared a few times. CDR3 DNA sequence: TGTGCCATCGGGACATCTGGAAACACCATATATTTT. It codes for CAIGTSGNTIYF. The chain recombines TRBV7-9 with TRBJ1-3; D perhaps matches TRBD1 (6 bases). V was clipped by 10 bases and J by 1 base, with 8 bases between them. The germline CDR1 and CDR2 sequences are SEHNR and FQNEAQ (reference sequence). This CDR3 contains 12 residues. The full variable domain, its missing parts supplied by reference TRBV7-9 and TRBJ1-3, is DTGVSQNPRHKITKRGQNVTFRCDPISEHNRLYWYRQTLGQGPEFLTYFQNEAQLEKSRLLSDRFSAERPKGSFSTLEIQRTEQGDSAMYLCAIGTSGNTIYFGEGSWLTVV.

The rearrangement links TRBV20-1 to TRBJ1-5; D ambiguous. Germline V CDR1 and CDR2: DFQATT, SNEGSKA (reference sequence). Trimming removed 7 bases from V and 3 bases from J, with 19 bases in between. The CDR3 is 15 amino acids. Here the CDR3 DNA reads TGCAGTGTCACGAGGAGGGTGGGCACCAATCAGCCCCAGCATTTT. This gives the protein CSVTRRVGTNQPQHF.

On this clonotype itself: A much larger clone lies one base from this, so it may be a read error. The chain recombines TRBV7-2 with TRBJ2-3; D may be TRBD2 (5 bases). The V gene's germline CDR1 is SGHTA and CDR2 FQGNSA. This CDR3 spans 14 amino acids. V was trimmed by 3 bases and J by 2 bases, leaving 9 bases between them. DNA of the CDR3: TGTGCCAGCAGCTTCTGGACTTTCACAGATACGCAGTATTTT. It is translated as CASSFWTFTDTQYF. Full variable domain (rest looked up from reference TRBV7-2 and TRBJ2-3): GAGVSQSPSNKVTEKGKDVELRCDPISGHTALYWYRQSLGQGLEFLIYFQGNSAPDKSGLPSDRFSAERTGGSVSTLTIQRTQQEDSAVYLCASSFWTFTDTQYFGPGTRLTVL.

This clonotype is medium-sized (0.01 to 0.1%) in the sample. The chain couples TRBV6-5 to TRBJ2-2, with D uncertain. Between the trimmed V and J ends, which lost 0 bases and 2 bases, there was a span of 10 bases. This CDR3 is built from 16 residues. Per germline, CDR1 MNHEY and CDR2 SVGAGI. In DNA form, the CDR3 reads TGTGCCAGCAGTTACTCGAGTCTACATAACACCGGGGAGCTGTTTTTT. The encoded protein is CASSYSSLHNTGELFF.

This clonotype is termed medium-sized. The V gene is TRBV28, the J gene TRBJ2-7; D is possibly TRBD1 (5 bases). The germline V and J ends were trimmed by 5 bases and 0 bases, with 17 bases remaining between them. The length of the CDR3 is 16 residues. Germline CDR1 and CDR2: MDHEN and SYDVKM. CDR3 DNA: TGTGCCAGCAGTCCCCGGGCAGGGATTATCTCCTACGAGCAGTACTTC. Encoded protein: CASSPRAGIISYEQYF. Variable domain in full (rest from reference TRBV28 and TRBJ2-7): DVKVTQSSRYLVKRTGEKVFLECVQDMDHENMFWYRQDPGLGLRLIYFSYDVKMKEKGDIPEGYSVSREKKERFSLILESASTNQTSMYLCASSPRAGIISYEQYFGPGTRLTVT.

This rearrangement joins TRBV4-3 to TRBJ1-4; D is ambiguous. V was cut by 0 bases and J by 7 bases, with 12 bases left in between. This CDR3 has 15 residues. Looked up from germline, CDR1 is LGHNA and CDR2 is YSLEER. The CDR3 reads CASSQDAQLGEKLFF. The CDR3 nucleotides are TGCGCCAGCAGCCAAGATGCGCAACTGGGTGAAAAACTGTTTTTT.

This clonotype was seen more than once but under ten times. The V gene is TRBV7-9, the J gene TRBJ2-1; 7 bases line up with TRBD2. With V trimmed by 5 bases and J by 0 bases, 7 bases remained unmatched. The CDR3 length is 16 residues. The germline V gene has CDR1 SEHNR and CDR2 FQNEAQ (reference sequence). For the CDR3, the DNA is TGTGCCAGCAGCCCTTGGGGGGGTAGCTCCTACAATGAGCAGTTCTTC. Amino acids: CASSPWGGSSYNEQFF.

This clonotype has only a few counts. The rearrangement links TRBV5-1 to TRBJ1-4, with D possibly matching TRBD1 (5 bases). V was clipped by 0 bases and J by 8 bases, with 11 bases between them. The CDR3 length is 14 residues. The V gene's germline CDR1 is SGHRS and CDR2 YFSETQ. The CDR3 region has the DNA TGCGCCAGCAGCTTGGAGGGGACGAAGGAAAAACTGTTTTTT. This codes for CASSLEGTKEKLFF.

This clonotype has at least ten counts. The gene calls are TRBV6-1 and TRBJ1-5, with 10 positions matching TRBD1. After removal of 6 bases from V and 6 bases from J, the junction contained 5 bases not matched to a gene. Germline CDR1 is MNHNS and CDR2 is SASEGT. The CDR3 sequence is 14 residues long. CDR3 region: CASRGQGIGQPQHF. CDR3 in DNA: TGTGCCAGCAGGGGACAGGGGATTGGTCAGCCCCAGCATTTT.

This chain connects TRBV6-6 to TRBJ2-7; 7 nucleotides line up with TRBD1. Germline loops: CDR1 MNHNY, CDR2 SVGAGI (reference sequence). The CDR3 runs to 17 residues. With V trimmed by 2 bases and J by 6 bases, 16 bases remained unmatched. CDR3 amino acids: CASSYGVTGTVEFEQYF. In DNA, the CDR3 is TGTGCCAGCAGTTACGGAGTGACCGGGACAGTCGAGTTCGAGCAGTACTTC.

This chain connects TRBV5-1 to TRBJ1-1; no clear D. V was trimmed by 0 bases and J by 4 bases, leaving 7 bases between them. This CDR3 region has 13 residues. The germline CDR1 and CDR2 sequences are SGHRS and YFSETQ. The CDR3 DNA reads as TGCGCCAGCAGCTTGGGTAGGGTCACTGAAGCTTTCTTT. It specifies CASSLGRVTEAFF.